One sample yielded the 9 T cell receptor beta chains listed below, sequenced in a study of blood T cell repertoires in COVID-19. The repertoire was sequenced with immunoSEQ multiplex PCR; TCRdb's copy has only in-frame clones and lacks some. This table holds a few hundred thousand clones, 83% found once. Sequences were obtained from PBMCs or T cells enriched from blood (not recorded which). The receptors stem from a woman between 50 and 59 years old who had recovered from COVID-19.

V and J are TRBV4-2 and TRBJ2-3; the D gene is possibly TRBD1 (6 bases). Germline values: CDR1 LGHNA, CDR2 YNFKEQ. The V gene lost 0 bases and the J gene lost 5 bases, with 21 bases spanning the gap. The length of the CDR3 is 18 residues. CDR3 region: CASSQEKTGPGARDTQYF. CDR3 DNA: TGTGCCAGCAGCCAAGAGAAAACGGGGCCAGGGGCTCGAGATACGCAGTATTTT.

The rearrangement links TRBV28 to TRBJ1-5, with D possibly matching TRBD1 (6 bases). The CDR3 has 15 residues. The germline CDR1 and CDR2 sequences are MDHEN and SYDVKM. The germline V and J ends were trimmed by 10 bases and 6 bases, with 22 bases remaining between them. The CDR3 region has the DNA TGTGCCACCCTACATGGGACAAGGGGCGGTCAGCCCCAGCATTTT. Translation: CATLHGTRGGQPQHF.

The chain couples TRBV5-4 to TRBJ2-1, with 7 bases matching TRBD2. Germline trimming cut 6 bases from V and 7 bases from J; bases unmatched to any gene: 10. Germline V lookup: CDR1 SGHNT, CDR2 YYREEE (reference sequence). The CDR3 totals 14 residues. The CDR3: CASTPGGHPNEQFF. CDR3 bases: TGTGCCAGCACCCCGGGAGGCCACCCGAATGAGCAGTTCTTC. Full variable domain (rest looked up from reference TRBV5-4 and TRBJ2-1): ETGVTQSPTHLIKTRGQQVTLRCSSQSGHNTVSWYQQALGQGPQFIFQYYREEENGRGNFPPRFSGLQFPNYSSELNVNALELDDSALYLCASTPGGHPNEQFFGPGTRLTVL.

This clone was seen a few times. The chain carries TRBV4-2 and TRBJ1-2, with no clear D. This CDR3 region has 13 residues. V lost 3 bases and J lost 5, with 10 bases in between. Germline loops: CDR1 LGHNA, CDR2 YNFKEQ. This CDR3 reads CASSQTRSYGYTF. In DNA form, the CDR3 reads TGTGCCAGCAGCCAGACACGGTCATATGGCTACACCTTC.

This clone occurred a few times. This chain uses TRBV7-3 with TRBJ1-2; TRBD1 matches 11 bases. V gave up 1 base and J gave up 8 bases; unmatched junction bases: 12. This CDR3 region has 17 residues. Germline V gene sequence: CDR1 SGHTA, CDR2 FQGTGA. The CDR3 region is CASSLSRGTGGLAGYTF. For the CDR3, the DNA is TGTGCCAGCAGCTTAAGTCGGGGGACAGGGGGTCTCGCGGGCTACACCTTC.

The J gene is TRBJ1-2, the V gene TRBV2; maybe TRBD1 (6 bases). CDR1 is SNHLY and CDR2 is FYNNEI in the germline V gene. Trimming took off 4 bases at V and 4 bases at J, with 13 bases between the two ends. This CDR3 has 14 residues. The CDR3 DNA follows: TGTGCCAGCAGTGGGACAGTGCAGGCCTATGGCTACACCTTC. It encodes CASSGTVQAYGYTF.

The V call is TRBV6-2 or TRBV6-3, the J call TRBJ2-1; D may be TRBD2 (5 bases). The CDR3 covers 12 residues. Germline V lookup: CDR1 MNHEY, CDR2 SVGEGT. V was pared by 0 bases and J by 12 bases, with 9 bases between. The CDR3 DNA reads TGTGCCAGCAGTTACTCGGCTAGCTGGCAGTTCTTC. Translating gives CASSYSASWQFF.

The chain carries TRBV4-3 and TRBJ1-1; 7 bases are a match to TRBD1. Germline V gene lookup returns CDR1 LGHNA and CDR2 YSLEER. CDR3 length equals 15 residues. J gave up 4 bases and V 4 bases, and 9 bases lay outside the gene matches. The CDR3 loop is CASSLDGQGGTEAFF. CDR3 nucleotides: TGCGCCAGCAGCCTGGATGGGCAGGGGGGCACTGAAGCTTTCTTT.

V and J are TRBV7-6 and TRBJ1-2; maybe TRBD1 (5 bases). This CDR3 is 17 amino acids long. Trimming took 1 base from V and 4 from J, leaving 19 bases between them. Germline CDR1 SGHVS, CDR2 FNYEAQ. The CDR3, as DNA: TGTGCCAGCAGCTTAGAGGGTAGGGGTGGCAGGAGCTATGGCTACACCTTC. Protein product: CASSLEGRGGRSYGYTF.